Sequencing of this TCR beta chain was carried out in a study of CD8 T cells in Susac syndrome. The authors reverse transcribed roughly 0.5 to 1 ug RNA with random hexamers. Amplification of TCR beta CDR3 across 54 Vbeta and 13 Jbeta was performed with immunoSEQ multiplex PCR. TCRdb reprocessed the immunoSEQ multiplex PCR reads with MiXCR, giving one entry per CDR3 protein. The sample shows roughly 200,000 distinct CDR3 sequences, over 85% of them seen only once. This CDR3 has 15 residues. V shed 5 bases and J shed 7 bases, with 17 bases lying between them. In its sample, this clonotype was seen once. Input material: CD4+ T cells from PBMCs. V usage is TRBV12-3 or TRBV12-4 and J usage is TRBJ2-2; D is unclear. The source of this sequence is a human donor in good health. CDR3 sequence: CASSATDFSGGELFF. The CDR3 DNA follows: TGTGCCAGCAGTGCCACAGATTTCTCCGGCGGGGAGCTGTTTTTT.